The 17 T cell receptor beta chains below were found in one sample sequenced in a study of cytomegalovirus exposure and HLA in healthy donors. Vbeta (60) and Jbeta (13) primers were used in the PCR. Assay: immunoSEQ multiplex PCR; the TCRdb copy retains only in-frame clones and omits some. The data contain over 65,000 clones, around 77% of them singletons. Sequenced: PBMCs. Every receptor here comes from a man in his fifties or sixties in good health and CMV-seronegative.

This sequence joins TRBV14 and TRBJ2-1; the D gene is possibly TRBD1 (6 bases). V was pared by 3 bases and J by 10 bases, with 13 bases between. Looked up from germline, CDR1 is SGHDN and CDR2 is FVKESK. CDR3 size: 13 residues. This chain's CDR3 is CASSHLQGGEQFF. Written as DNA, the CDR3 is TGTGCCAGCAGCCATCTACAGGGTGGCGAGCAGTTCTTC.

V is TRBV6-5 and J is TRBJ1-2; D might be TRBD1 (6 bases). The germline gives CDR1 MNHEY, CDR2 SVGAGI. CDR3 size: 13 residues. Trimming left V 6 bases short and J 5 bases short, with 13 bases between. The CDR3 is CASSNGQLYGYTF. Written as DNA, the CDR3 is TGTGCCAGCAGCAACGGACAGTTGTATGGCTACACCTTC.

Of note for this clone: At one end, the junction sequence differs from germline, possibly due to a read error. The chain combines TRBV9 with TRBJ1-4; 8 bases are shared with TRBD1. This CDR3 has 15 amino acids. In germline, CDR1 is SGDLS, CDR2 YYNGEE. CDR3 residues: CAGSYQGAQGEKLFF. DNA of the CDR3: TGTGCCGGCAGCTATCAGGGGGCGCAGGGTGAAAAACTGTTTTTT.

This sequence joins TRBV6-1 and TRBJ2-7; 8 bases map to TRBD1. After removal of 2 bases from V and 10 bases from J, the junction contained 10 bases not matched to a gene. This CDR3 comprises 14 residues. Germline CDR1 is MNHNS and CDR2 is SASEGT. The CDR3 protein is CASSETQGAAGQYF. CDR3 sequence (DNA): TGTGCCAGCAGTGAAACCCAGGGGGCAGCGGGTCAGTACTTC.

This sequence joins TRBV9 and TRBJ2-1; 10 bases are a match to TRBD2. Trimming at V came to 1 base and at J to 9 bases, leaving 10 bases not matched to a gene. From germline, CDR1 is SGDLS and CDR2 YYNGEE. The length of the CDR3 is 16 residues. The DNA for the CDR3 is TGTGCCAGCAGCGTAAGGGGACTAAGCGGGGGGGGTGAGCAGTTCTTC. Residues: CASSVRGLSGGGEQFF.

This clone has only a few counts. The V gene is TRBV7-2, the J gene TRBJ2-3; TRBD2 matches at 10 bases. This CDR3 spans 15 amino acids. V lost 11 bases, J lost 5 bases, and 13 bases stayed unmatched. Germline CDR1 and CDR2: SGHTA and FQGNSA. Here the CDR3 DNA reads TGTGCCCTAGGGAGCGGGGGGGCTGTGGTAGATACGCAGTATTTT. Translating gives CALGSGGAVVDTQYF. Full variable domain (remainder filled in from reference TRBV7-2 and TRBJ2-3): GAGVSQSPSNKVTEKGKDVELRCDPISGHTALYWYRQSLGQGLEFLIYFQGNSAPDKSGLPSDRFSAERTGGSVSTLTIQRTQQEDSAVYLCALGSGGAVVDTQYFGPGTRLTVL.

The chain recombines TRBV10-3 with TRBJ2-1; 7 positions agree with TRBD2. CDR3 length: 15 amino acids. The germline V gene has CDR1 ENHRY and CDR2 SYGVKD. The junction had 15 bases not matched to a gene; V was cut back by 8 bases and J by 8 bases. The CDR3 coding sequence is TGTGCCATCGGCCCCTCATCAGGGAGGGGCGATGAGCAGTTCTTC. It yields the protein CAIGPSSGRGDEQFF.

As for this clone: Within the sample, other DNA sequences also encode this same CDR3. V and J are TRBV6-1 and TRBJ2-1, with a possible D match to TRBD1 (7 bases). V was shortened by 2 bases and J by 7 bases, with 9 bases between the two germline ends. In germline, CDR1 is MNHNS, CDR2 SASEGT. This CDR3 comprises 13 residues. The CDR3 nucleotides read TGTGCCAGCAGTGAACAGGGGGGAAATGAGCAGTTCTTC. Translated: CASSEQGGNEQFF.

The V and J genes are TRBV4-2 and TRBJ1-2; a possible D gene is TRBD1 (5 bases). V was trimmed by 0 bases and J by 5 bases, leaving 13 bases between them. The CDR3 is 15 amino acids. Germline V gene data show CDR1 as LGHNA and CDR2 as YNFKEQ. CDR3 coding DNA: TGTGCCAGCAGCCAAGAGTTGGCGGGACGTTATGGCTACACCTTC. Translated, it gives CASSQELAGRYGYTF.

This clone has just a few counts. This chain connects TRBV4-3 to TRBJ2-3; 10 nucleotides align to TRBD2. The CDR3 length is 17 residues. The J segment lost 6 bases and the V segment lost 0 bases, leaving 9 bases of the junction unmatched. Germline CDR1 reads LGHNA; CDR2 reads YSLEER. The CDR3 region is CASSQDLAGLAYDTQYF. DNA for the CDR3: TGCGCCAGCAGCCAAGATTTGGCGGGACTAGCGTACGATACGCAGTATTTT.

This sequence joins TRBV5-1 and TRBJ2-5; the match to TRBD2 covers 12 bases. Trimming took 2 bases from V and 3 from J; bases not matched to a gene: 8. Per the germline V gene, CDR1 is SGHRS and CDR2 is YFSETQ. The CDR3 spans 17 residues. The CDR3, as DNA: TGCGCCAGCAGCTTTCTAGCGGGGGGGCCGAAGGAAGAGACCCAGTACTTC. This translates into CASSFLAGGPKEETQYF.

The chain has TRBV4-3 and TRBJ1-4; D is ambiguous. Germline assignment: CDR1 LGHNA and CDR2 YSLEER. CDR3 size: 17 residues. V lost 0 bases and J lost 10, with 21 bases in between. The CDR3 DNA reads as TGCGCCAGCAGCCAAGAGCCACCCGACGTCCGGCGGGGAAAACTGTTTTTT. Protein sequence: CASSQEPPDVRRGKLFF.

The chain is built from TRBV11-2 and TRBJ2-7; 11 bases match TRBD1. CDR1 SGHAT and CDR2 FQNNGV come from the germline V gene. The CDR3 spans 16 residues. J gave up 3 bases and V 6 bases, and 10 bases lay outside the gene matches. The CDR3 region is CASRPQRTGGFYEQYF. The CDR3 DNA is TGTGCCAGCAGACCCCAACGGACAGGGGGCTTCTACGAGCAGTACTTC.

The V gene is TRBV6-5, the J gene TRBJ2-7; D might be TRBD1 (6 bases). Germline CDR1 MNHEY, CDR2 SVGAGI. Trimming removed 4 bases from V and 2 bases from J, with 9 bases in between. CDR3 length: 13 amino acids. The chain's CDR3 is CASSLGATYEQYF. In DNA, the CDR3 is TGTGCCAGCAGTTTGGGGGCAACCTACGAGCAGTACTTC.

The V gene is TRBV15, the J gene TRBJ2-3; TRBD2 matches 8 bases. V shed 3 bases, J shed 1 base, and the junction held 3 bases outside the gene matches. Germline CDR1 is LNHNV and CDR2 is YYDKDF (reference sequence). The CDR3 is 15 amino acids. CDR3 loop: CATSSRSGGTDTQYF. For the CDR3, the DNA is TGTGCCACCAGCAGCCGTAGCGGGGGCACAGATACGCAGTATTTT.

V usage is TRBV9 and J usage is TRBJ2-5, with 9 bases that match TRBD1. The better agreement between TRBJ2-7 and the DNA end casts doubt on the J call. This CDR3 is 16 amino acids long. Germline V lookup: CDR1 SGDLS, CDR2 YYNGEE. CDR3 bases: TGTGCCAGCAGCCCCCGGGACAGGGAGGGGACCTACGAGCAGTACTTC. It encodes CASSPRDREGTYEQYF.

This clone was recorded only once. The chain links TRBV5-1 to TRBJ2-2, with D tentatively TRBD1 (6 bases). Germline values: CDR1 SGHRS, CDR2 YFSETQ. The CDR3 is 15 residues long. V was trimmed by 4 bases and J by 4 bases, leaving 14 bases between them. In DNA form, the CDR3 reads TGCGCCAGCAGCCCCTGGGGACAAAGCACCGGGGAGCTGTTTTTT. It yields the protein CASSPWGQSTGELFF.